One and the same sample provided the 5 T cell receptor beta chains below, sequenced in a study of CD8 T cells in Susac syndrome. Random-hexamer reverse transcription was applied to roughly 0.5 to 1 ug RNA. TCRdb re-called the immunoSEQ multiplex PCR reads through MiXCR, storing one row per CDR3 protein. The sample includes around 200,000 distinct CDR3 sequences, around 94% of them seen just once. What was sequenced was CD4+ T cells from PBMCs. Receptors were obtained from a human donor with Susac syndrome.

The CDR3 loop is CASSLGQGQTQYF. In DNA form, the CDR3 reads TGTGCCAGCAGCTTAGGACAGGGGCAGACCCAGTACTTC. This chain links TRBV7-6 with TRBJ2-5; 8 bases align to TRBD1. Trimming cost V 1 base and J 6 bases; bases outside gene matches: 1. The CDR3 loop spans 13 amino acids. Per the germline V gene, CDR1 is SGHVS and CDR2 is FNYEAQ. The full variable domain, rest sourced from reference TRBV7-6 and TRBJ2-5, is GAGVSQSPRYKVTKRGQDVALRCDPISGHVSLYWYRQALGQGPEFLTYFNYEAQQDKSGLPNDRFSAERPEGSISTLTIQRTEQRDSAMYRCASSLGQGQTQYFGPGTRLLVL.

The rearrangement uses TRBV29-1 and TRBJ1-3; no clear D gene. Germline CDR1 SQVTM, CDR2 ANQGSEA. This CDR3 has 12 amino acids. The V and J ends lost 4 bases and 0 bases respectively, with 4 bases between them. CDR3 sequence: CSVALSGNTIYF. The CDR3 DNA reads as TGCAGCGTTGCACTCTCTGGAAACACCATATATTTT.

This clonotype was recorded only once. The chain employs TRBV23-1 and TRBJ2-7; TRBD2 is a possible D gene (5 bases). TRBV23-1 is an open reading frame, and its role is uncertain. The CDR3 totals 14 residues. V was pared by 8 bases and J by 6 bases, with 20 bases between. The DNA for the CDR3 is TGCGCCAGCGCCTTGAGGGTAACTCCCCTCGAGCAGTACTTC. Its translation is CASALRVTPLEQYF.

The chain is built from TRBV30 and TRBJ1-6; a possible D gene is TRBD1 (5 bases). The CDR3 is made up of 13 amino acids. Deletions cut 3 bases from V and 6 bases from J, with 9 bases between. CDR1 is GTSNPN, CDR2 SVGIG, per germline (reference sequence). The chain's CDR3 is CAWSAGFNSPLHF. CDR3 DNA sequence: TGTGCCTGGAGCGCAGGGTTTAATTCACCCCTCCACTTT. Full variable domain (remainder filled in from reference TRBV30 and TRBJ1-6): SQTIHQWPATLVQPVGSPLSLECTVEGTSNPNLYWYRQAAGRGLQLLFYSVGIGQISSEVPQNLSASRPQDRQFILSSKKLLLSDSGFYLCAWSAGFNSPLHFGNGTRLTVT.

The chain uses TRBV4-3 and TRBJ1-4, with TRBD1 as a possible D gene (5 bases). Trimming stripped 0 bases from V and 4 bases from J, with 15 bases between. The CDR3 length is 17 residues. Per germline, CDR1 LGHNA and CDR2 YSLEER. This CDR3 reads CASSQDLRGEGNEKLFF. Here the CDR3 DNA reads TGCGCCAGCAGCCAAGACTTAAGGGGAGAGGGTAATGAAAAACTGTTTTTT.